Sequencing of this T cell receptor (beta chain) was carried out in a study of Ad26.COV2.S vaccination and SARS-CoV-2 variants. Turning to the study itself: Intramuscular Ad26.COV2.S at 5x10^10 or 1x10^11 viral particles. Points from the study as a whole: Responses of spike-specific T cells (both CD8+ and CD4+) reportedly showed substantial breadth after vaccination.

Repertoires were generated with immunoSEQ multiplex PCR, while TCRdb's copy carries only in-frame clones and drops some. The data hold under 500,000 clones, with about 90% observed a single time. Germline V CDR1 and CDR2: SGHAT, FQNNGV. The ends lost 1 base at V and 0 bases at J; junction bases unmatched: 10. The length of the CDR3 is 18 residues. On this clone itself: As yet, its antigen is unknown.

Documented treatment: roughly 20 received Ad26.COV2.S at low or high dose, single or two shots; several received placebo; per-sample allocation not given. The investigators took samples on day 63 after the first vaccine or placebo injection. It was Wuhan-strain SARS-CoV-2 spike that the Ad26 vaccine vector expressed. Sequencing was performed on peripheral blood, taken in a trial of Ad26.COV2.S vaccine versus placebo. V gene TRBV11-2 combines with J gene TRBJ2-7; 9 bases line up with TRBD2. This TCR derives from a person aged 18-60 years who received the Ad26.COV2.S COVID-19 vaccine or a placebo. The CDR3 spells CASSLVRGGPRSSYEQYF. Written as DNA, the CDR3 is TGTGCCAGCAGCTTAGTGCGGGGGGGCCCCCGTAGCTCCTACGAGCAGTACTTC.